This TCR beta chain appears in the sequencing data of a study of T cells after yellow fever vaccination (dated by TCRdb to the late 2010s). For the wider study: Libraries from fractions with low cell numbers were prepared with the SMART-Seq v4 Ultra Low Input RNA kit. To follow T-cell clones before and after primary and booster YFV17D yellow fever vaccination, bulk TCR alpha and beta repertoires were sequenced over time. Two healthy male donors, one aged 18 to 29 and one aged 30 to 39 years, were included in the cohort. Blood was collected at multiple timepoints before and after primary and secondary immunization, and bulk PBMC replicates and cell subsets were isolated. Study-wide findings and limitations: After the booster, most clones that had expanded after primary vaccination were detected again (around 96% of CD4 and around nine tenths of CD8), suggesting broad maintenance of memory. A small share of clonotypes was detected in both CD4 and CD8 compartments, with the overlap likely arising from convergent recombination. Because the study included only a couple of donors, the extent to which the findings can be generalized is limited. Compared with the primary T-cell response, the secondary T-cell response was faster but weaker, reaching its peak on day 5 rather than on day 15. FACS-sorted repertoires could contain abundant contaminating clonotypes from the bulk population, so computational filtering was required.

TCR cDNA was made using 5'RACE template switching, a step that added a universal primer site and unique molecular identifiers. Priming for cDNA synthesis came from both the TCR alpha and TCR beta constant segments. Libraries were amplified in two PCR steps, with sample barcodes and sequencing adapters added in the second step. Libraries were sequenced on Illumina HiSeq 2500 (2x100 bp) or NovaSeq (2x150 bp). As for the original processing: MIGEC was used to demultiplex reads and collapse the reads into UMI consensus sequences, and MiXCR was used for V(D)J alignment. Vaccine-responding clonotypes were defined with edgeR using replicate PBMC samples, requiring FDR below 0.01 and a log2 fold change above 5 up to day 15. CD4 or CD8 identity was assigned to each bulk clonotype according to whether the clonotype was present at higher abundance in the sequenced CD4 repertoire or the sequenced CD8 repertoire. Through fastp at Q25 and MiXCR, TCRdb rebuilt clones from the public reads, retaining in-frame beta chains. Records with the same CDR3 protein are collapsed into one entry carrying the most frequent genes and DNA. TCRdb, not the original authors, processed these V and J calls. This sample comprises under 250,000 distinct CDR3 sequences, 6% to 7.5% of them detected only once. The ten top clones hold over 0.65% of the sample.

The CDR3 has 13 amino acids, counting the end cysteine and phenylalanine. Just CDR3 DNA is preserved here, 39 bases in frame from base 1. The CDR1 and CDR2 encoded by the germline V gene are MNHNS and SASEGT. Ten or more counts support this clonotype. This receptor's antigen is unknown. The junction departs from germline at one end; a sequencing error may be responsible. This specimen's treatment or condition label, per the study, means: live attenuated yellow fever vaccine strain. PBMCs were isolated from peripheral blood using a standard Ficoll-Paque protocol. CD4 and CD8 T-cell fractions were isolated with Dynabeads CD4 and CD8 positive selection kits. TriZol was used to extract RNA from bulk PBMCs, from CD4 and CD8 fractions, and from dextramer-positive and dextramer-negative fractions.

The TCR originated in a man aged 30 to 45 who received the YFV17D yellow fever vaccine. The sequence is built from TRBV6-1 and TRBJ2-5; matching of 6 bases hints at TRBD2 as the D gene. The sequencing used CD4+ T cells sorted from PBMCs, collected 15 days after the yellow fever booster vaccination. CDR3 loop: CASCDGSSETQYF. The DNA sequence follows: TGTGCCAGCTGTGACGGGAGTTCGGAGACCCAGTACTTC.